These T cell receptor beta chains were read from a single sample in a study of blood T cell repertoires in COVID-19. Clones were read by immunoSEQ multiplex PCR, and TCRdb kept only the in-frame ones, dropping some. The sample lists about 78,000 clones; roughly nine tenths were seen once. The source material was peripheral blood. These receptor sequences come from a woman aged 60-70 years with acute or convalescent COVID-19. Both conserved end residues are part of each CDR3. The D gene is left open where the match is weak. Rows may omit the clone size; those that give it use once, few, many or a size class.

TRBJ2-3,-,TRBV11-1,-,CASSQRGSSTDTQYF,TGTGCCAGCAGCCAACGGGGTTCTAGCACAGATACGCAGTATTTT
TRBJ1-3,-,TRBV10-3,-,CAISERTTGNTIYF,TGTGCCATCAGTGAAAGGACAACCGGAAACACCATATATTTT
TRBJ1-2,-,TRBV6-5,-,CASGSFNYGYTF,TGTGCCAGCGGGAGCTTTAACTATGGCTACACCTTC
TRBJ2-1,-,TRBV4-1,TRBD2,CASTLAGGRGNEQFF,TGCGCCAGCACCTTAGCGGGAGGGAGGGGTAATGAGCAGTTCTTC
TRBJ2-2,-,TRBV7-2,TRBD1,CASSPIPGGPGELFF,TGTGCCAGCAGCCCCATACCAGGGGGCCCCGGGGAGCTGTTTTTT
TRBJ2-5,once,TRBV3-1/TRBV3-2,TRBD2,CASSPGGGIETQYF,TGTGCCAGCAGTCCGGGGGGAGGTATCGAGACCCAGTACTTC
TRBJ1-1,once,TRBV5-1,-,CASREGTNTEAFF,TGCGCCAGCAGAGAGGGCACCAACACTGAAGCTTTCTTT
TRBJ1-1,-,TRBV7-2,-,CASSSITGWTEAFF,TGTGCCAGCAGCTCAATTACAGGGTGGACTGAAGCTTTCTTT
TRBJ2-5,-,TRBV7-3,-,CASSPGFEETQYF,TGTGCCAGCAGCCCAGGGTTCGAGGAGACCCAGTACTTC
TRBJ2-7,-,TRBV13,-,CASSIGLSSYEQYF,TGTGCCAGCAGCATCGGACTCTCCTCCTACGAGCAGTACTTC
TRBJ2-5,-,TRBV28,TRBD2,CASTPGGVEETQYF,TGTGCCAGCACCCCCGGGGGGGTAGAAGAGACCCAGTACTTC
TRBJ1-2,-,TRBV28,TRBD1,CASSSNQGAELNYGYTF,TGTGCCAGCAGCTCGAACCAGGGGGCGGAACTAAACTATGGCTACACCTTC
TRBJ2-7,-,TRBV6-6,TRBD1,CASSYATGGAVYEQYF,TGTGCCAGCAGTTACGCGACAGGGGGCGCCGTCTACGAGCAGTACTTC
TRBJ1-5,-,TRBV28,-,CASSLQVQPQHF,TGTGCCAGCAGCCTACAGGTCCAGCCCCAGCATTTT
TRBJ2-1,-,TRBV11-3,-,CASSFARYNEQFF,TGTGCCAGCAGCTTCGCCAGATACAATGAGCAGTTCTTC
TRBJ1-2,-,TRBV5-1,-,CASSLGGLSHGYTF,TGCGCCAGCAGCTTGGGGGGGCTTAGTCATGGCTACACCTTC
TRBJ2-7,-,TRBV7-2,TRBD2,CASSLMPSGGHEQYF,TGTGCCAGCAGCTTAATGCCTAGCGGGGGCCACGAGCAGTACTTC
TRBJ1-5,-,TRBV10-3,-,CAISEPGQPQHF,TGTGCCATCAGTGAGCCAGGGCAGCCCCAGCATTTT
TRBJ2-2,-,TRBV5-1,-,CASSLVAGRAGELFF,TGCGCCAGCAGCTTGGTTGCGGGGCGGGCCGGGGAGCTGTTTTTT
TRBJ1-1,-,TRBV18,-,CASSPQGEMNTEAFF,TGTGCCAGCTCACCACAGGGGGAAATGAACACTGAAGCTTTCTTT
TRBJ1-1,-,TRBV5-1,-,CASSARVQGNTEAFF,TGCGCCAGCAGCGCCAGGGTACAGGGGAACACTGAAGCTTTCTTT
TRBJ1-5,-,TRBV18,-,CASSPGQAGTISPQHF,TGTGCCAGCTCACCGGGTCAGGCAGGGACAATCAGCCCCCAGCATTTT
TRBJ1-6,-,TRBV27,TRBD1,CASTPGQGGNSPLHF,TGTGCCAGCACCCCAGGACAGGGTGGGAATTCACCCCTCCACTTT
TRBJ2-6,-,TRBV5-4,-,CASSLTGVRANVLTF,TGTGCCAGCAGCCTTACGGGGGTCAGGGCCAACGTCCTGACTTTC
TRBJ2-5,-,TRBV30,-,CAWSVSSETQYF,TGTGCCTGGAGTGTCTCTTCGGAGACCCAGTACTTC
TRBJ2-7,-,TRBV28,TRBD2,CASQRGGAYEQYF,TGTGCCAGTCAACGGGGGGGCGCATACGAGCAGTACTTC
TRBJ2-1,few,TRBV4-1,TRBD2,CASSQAGGKDEQFF,TGCGCCAGCAGCCAAGCGGGGGGGAAGGATGAGCAGTTCTTC
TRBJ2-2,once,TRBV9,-,CASSVATGELFF,TGTGCCAGCAGCGTAGCGACCGGGGAGCTGTTTTTT
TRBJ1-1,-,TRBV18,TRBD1,CASSPGTELMNTEAFF,TGTGCCAGCTCACCCGGGACAGAGCTTATGAACACTGAAGCTTTCTTT
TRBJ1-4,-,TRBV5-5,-,CASSRTVGEKLFF,TGTGCCAGCAGCCGGACTGTCGGTGAAAAACTGTTTTTT
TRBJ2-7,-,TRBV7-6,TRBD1,CASSYRGWPSYEQYF,TGTGCCAGCAGCTACAGGGGGTGGCCGTCCTACGAGCAGTACTTC
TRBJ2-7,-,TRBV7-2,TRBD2,CASSWGLAGDYEQYF,TGTGCCAGCAGCTGGGGACTAGCGGGAGACTACGAGCAGTACTTC
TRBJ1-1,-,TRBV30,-,CAWSVNRYGTEAFF,TGTGCCTGGAGTGTAAACAGGTATGGTACTGAAGCTTTCTTT
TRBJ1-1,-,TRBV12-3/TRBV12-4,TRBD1,CASQQGSSEAFF,TGTGCCAGCCAACAGGGGTCCTCTGAAGCTTTCTTT
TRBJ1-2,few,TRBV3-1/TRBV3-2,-,CASSQDPAGQVAGNYGYTF,TGTGCCAGCAGCCAAGACCCCGCTGGGCAGGTCGCGGGGAACTATGGCTACACCTTC
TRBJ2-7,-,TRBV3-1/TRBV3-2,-,CASSQREGGEQYF,TGTGCCAGCAGCCAACGCGAAGGGGGCGAGCAGTACTTC
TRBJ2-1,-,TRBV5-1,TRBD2,CASRLAGERHNEQFF,TGCGCCAGCAGGTTAGCGGGAGAGCGCCACAATGAGCAGTTCTTC
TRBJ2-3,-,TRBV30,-,CAWSVHLGEDTQYF,TGTGCCTGGAGTGTACATCTAGGCGAAGATACGCAGTATTTT
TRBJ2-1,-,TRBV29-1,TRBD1,CSVTPGQGIYNEQFF,TGCAGCGTTACGCCGGGACAGGGGATCTACAATGAGCAGTTCTTC
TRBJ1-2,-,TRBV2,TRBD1,CASRAETGGGYGYTF,TGTGCCAGCAGAGCCGAAACAGGGGGGGGCTATGGCTACACCTTC
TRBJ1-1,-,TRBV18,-,CASSPQEGLAFF,TGTGCCAGCTCACCACAAGAGGGTTTGGCTTTCTTT
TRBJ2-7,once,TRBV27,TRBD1,CASSRQGDTYEQYF,TGTGCCAGCAGTCGCCAGGGGGACACCTACGAGCAGTACTTC
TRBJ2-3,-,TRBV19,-,CATGEESTDTQYF,TGTGCCACTGGAGAAGAAAGCACAGATACGCAGTATTTT
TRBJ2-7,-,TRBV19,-,CAISITDF,TGTGCCATTTCCATAACGGACTTC
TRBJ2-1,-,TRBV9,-,CASSQGRGLDNEQFF,TGTGCCAGCAGCCAAGGTAGGGGTCTAGACAATGAGCAGTTCTTC
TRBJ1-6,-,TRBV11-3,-,CASSVQGNSPLHF,TGTGCCAGCAGCGTCCAGGGGAATTCACCCCTCCACTTT
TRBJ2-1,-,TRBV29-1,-,CSVAPWLTSRGHEQFF,TGCAGCGTTGCACCGTGGCTGACTAGCAGGGGGCACGAGCAGTTCTTC
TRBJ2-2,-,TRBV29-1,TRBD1,CSVEQGQGANTGELFF,TGCAGCGTTGAACAAGGACAGGGGGCCAACACCGGGGAGCTGTTTTTT
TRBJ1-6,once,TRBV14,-,CASSRPINLSAGVSSYNSPLHF,TGTGCCAGCAGCCGACCGATAAATTTGTCCGCGGGGGTAAGCTCCTATAATTCACCCCTCCACTTT
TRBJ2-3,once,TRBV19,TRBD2,CASAPASGRTDTQYF,TGTGCCAGTGCCCCGGCTAGCGGGAGAACAGATACGCAGTATTTT
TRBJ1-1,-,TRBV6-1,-,CASSEAPLVLDTEAFF,TGTGCCAGCAGTGAAGCGCCGCTGGTTTTAGACACTGAAGCTTTCTTT
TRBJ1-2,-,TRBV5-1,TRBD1,CASSLEGQGWGGYTF,TGCGCCAGCAGCTTGGAAGGACAGGGGTGGGGTGGCTACACCTTC
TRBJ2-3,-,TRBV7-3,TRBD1,CASSLIGQGGTDTQYF,TGTGCCAGCAGCTTAATCGGACAGGGGGGTACAGATACGCAGTATTTT
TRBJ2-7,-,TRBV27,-,CASSLNQGWGLYEQYF,TGTGCCAGCAGTTTAAACCAGGGATGGGGTCTCTACGAGCAGTACTTC
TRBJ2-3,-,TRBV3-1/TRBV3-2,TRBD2,CASSQGGLAGTDTQYF,TGTGCCAGCAGCCAAGGGGGACTAGCGGGCACAGATACGCAGTATTTT